The entry below describes one T cell receptor beta chain. Its specificity is not known. The data stem from a study of T cell repertoires in cytomegalovirus infection. For the study at large: HLA-C-restricted CMV epitopes, recently identified, and well-studied HLA-B-restricted ones were used by the study.

This CDR3 spans 12 amino acids. V shed 11 bases, J shed 9 bases, and the junction held 7 bases outside the gene matches. Per germline, CDR1 SEHNR and CDR2 FQNEAQ (reference sequence). MiXCR, run by TCRdb on the reads, gives a single entry per CDR3 protein. In the table there are about 740,000 distinct CDR3 sequences, roughly a third of which are singletons. The material was cultured PBMCs, obtained from culture after CMV antigen stimulation. This TCR was recovered from a human donor in good health (CMV status not recorded). Some clones in this sample may be carry-over from other donors' samples. The rearrangement joins TRBV7-9 to TRBJ1-6; 7 nucleotides agree with TRBD1. The DNA of the CDR3 is TGTGCCCCACAGGGGATCTCTTCACCCCTCCACTTT. Its protein product is CAPQGISSPLHF.